The 20 T cell receptor beta chains in this list originate from one sample, sequenced in a study of cytomegalovirus exposure and HLA in healthy donors. PCR employed 60 Vbeta and 13 Jbeta primers. Profiling relied on immunoSEQ multiplex PCR, and the TCRdb table lists in-frame clones only, not all of them. The top ten clones hold approximately 3% of a sample with about 54,000 clones, about four fifths of them seen once. The sequenced sample consisted of PBMCs. All receptors come from a woman younger than 35 in good health and CMV-seronegative.

This clone was counted a few times. The V and J genes are TRBV7-3 and TRBJ2-1; possibly TRBD2 for D (5 bases). The V and J ends lost 0 bases and 0 bases respectively, with 9 bases between them. Germline V CDR1 and CDR2: SGHTA, FQGTGA. The CDR3 totals 16 residues. The CDR3 DNA reads as TGTGCCAGCAGCTTAACTAGCGCGAGCTCCTACAATGAGCAGTTCTTC. Its translation is CASSLTSASSYNEQFF.

The chain joins TRBV5-1 to TRBJ1-2, with D tentatively TRBD1 (5 bases). The V and J ends lost 4 bases and 4 bases respectively, with 26 bases between them. Germline CDR1 SGHRS, CDR2 YFSETQ. The CDR3 sequence is 18 residues long. The CDR3 is CASSGLPGGWGSGYGYTF. The CDR3 bases are TGCGCCAGCAGCGGACTACCGGGGGGATGGGGTAGCGGCTATGGCTACACCTTC.

This rearrangement joins TRBV28 to TRBJ2-7; TRBD2 aligns across 11 bases. V lost 3 bases, J lost 0 bases, and 4 bases stayed unmatched. Germline V lookup: CDR1 MDHEN, CDR2 SYDVKM. This CDR3 has 16 amino acids. CDR3 nucleotide sequence: TGTGCCAGCAGTTTTTCCGGGACTAGCGGCTCCTACGAGCAGTACTTC. It codes for CASSFSGTSGSYEQYF.

The chain joins TRBV4-2 to TRBJ1-1; 10 bases are a match to TRBD1. Germline CDR1 reads LGHNA; CDR2 reads YNFKEQ. Trimming took 0 bases from V and 1 from J; bases not matched to a gene: 8. The CDR3 consists of 18 residues. DNA of the CDR3: TGTGCCAGCAGCCAAGATAGGAGACAGGGGGCACCGAACACTGAAGCTTTCTTT. Translated: CASSQDRRQGAPNTEAFF.

V gene TRBV7-9 combines with J gene TRBJ1-4, with 7 bases aligning to TRBD1. The germline gives CDR1 SEHNR, CDR2 FQNEAQ (reference sequence). The CDR3 consists of 15 residues. The V and J ends lost 1 base and 7 bases, in that order; junction bases with no gene match: 6. This CDR3 is CASSLDTQGGEKLFF. The CDR3 bases are TGTGCCAGCAGCTTAGATACCCAGGGGGGTGAAAAACTGTTTTTT.

The CDR3: CASSHRDSYEQYF. CDR3 DNA: TGCGCCAGCAGCCATAGAGACTCCTACGAGCAGTACTTC. The chain carries TRBV4-1 and TRBJ2-7; D is unresolved. V dropped 3 bases and J dropped 0 bases, with 6 bases sitting between them. This CDR3 region has 13 residues. The germline CDR1 and CDR2 sequences are MGHRA and YSYEKL.

This clone occurred a few times. The V gene is TRBV6-5, the J gene TRBJ1-4; 7 positions match TRBD1. The V gene end was trimmed by 6 bases and the J gene end by 7 bases; junction bases not matched to a gene: 8. The CDR3 spans 14 residues. The V gene's germline CDR1 is MNHEY and CDR2 SVGAGI. The CDR3 bases are TGTGCCAGCAGCGACAGGGTATTAAGTGAAAAACTGTTTTTT. As protein: CASSDRVLSEKLFF.

The chain couples TRBV10-1 to TRBJ2-1, with 10 bases lining up with TRBD2. The CDR3 has 19 amino acids. Germline loops: CDR1 WNHNN, CDR2 SYGVQD (reference sequence). Trimming removed 5 bases from V and 4 bases from J; junction bases left unmatched: 17. The CDR3 DNA reads TGCGCCAGCAGTAGGACTAGCGGTCGGACGAAACCCCGATACAATGAGCAGTTCTTC. Translated: CASSRTSGRTKPRYNEQFF.

The chain is built from TRBV5-8 and TRBJ2-4; TRBD2 matches 13 bases. CDR1 is SGHTS, CDR2 YDEGEE, per germline. The CDR3 loop spans 17 amino acids. J lost 4 bases, V lost 4 bases, and 8 bases had no gene match. The CDR3, as DNA: TGTGCCAGCAGCAACGGACTAGCGGGAGCCCTTAAAAACATTCAGTACTTC. Encoded protein: CASSNGLAGALKNIQYF.

This chain connects TRBV30 to TRBJ2-7; D gene ambiguous. The germline V gene has CDR1 GTSNPN and CDR2 SVGIG (reference sequence). There are 13 residues in the CDR3. V lost 4 bases, J lost 3 bases, and 13 bases lay in between. The chain's CDR3 is CAWTRTPFYEQYF. CDR3 in DNA: TGTGCCTGGACCCGAACACCATTCTACGAGCAGTACTTC.

The rearrangement links TRBV6-5 to TRBJ1-1, with TRBD1 matching over 9 bases. The germline gives CDR1 MNHEY, CDR2 SVGAGI. Trimming at V came to 6 bases and at J to 6 bases, leaving 5 bases not matched to a gene. CDR3 length equals 13 residues. The CDR3: CASSPRDRAEAFF. CDR3 in DNA: TGTGCCAGCAGCCCCCGGGACAGGGCTGAAGCTTTCTTT.

This chain links TRBV30 with TRBJ2-1, with 13 bases aligning to TRBD2. This CDR3 spans 14 amino acids. CDR1 GTSNPN and CDR2 SVGIG come from the germline V gene (reference sequence). V shed 5 bases and J 8 bases; nucleotides not matched to a gene: 6. The CDR3 DNA sequence: TGTGCCTGGGGGGGACTAGCGGGATGGCATGAGCAGTTCTTC. Translating gives CAWGGLAGWHEQFF.

This clone was recorded only once. This chain's CDR3 is CASMPGGTLNTEAFF. The CDR3 DNA follows: TGCGCCAGCATGCCGGGGGGGACACTGAACACTGAAGCTTTCTTT. This chain connects TRBV4-1 to TRBJ1-1, with a weak D call TRBD1 (6 bases). The ends were cut back, 7 bases at V and 0 bases at J, with 15 bases in the middle. The CDR3 length is 15 residues. Per the germline V gene, CDR1 is MGHRA and CDR2 is YSYEKL.

As concerns this clone: The germline gene is not matched at one end of the junction; a read error may be the cause. The chain has TRBV5-1 and TRBJ2-6, with TRBD1 identical over 8 bases. The V gene's germline CDR1 is SGHRS and CDR2 YFSETQ. This CDR3 has 18 amino acids. The CDR3: CASSLVFQGATGANGLTF. For the CDR3, the DNA is TGCGCCAGCAGCTTGGTTTTCCAGGGGGCCACTGGGGCCAACGGCCTGACTTTC.

The gene calls are TRBV6-4 and TRBJ1-1, with D hard to call. V was trimmed by 8 bases and J by 4 bases, leaving 17 bases between them. The CDR3 is 14 amino acids. CDR1 and CDR2 from the germline V gene are MRHNA and SNTAGT. CDR3 sequence: CASRLSAEGTEAFF. The CDR3 nucleotides are TGTGCCAGCCGCCTTAGCGCCGAGGGCACTGAAGCTTTCTTT.

The J gene is TRBJ1-1, the V gene TRBV14, with D maybe TRBD1 (5 bases). This CDR3 is 13 amino acids long. Per germline, CDR1 SGHDN and CDR2 FVKESK. Trimming took off 7 bases at V and 6 bases at J, with 15 bases between the two ends. The DNA of the CDR3 is TGTGCCAGCACCCCAAGTAGGGGTCCTGAAGCTTTCTTT. This sequence encodes CASTPSRGPEAFF.

The V call is TRBV19, the J call TRBJ1-4; 7 bases are a match to TRBD1. In germline, CDR1 is LNHDA, CDR2 SQIVND (reference sequence). The CDR3 has 14 residues. The CDR3 coding sequence is TGTGACCCCTTGACAGGGAGATATAATGAAAAACTGTTTTTT. Its translation: CDPLTGRYNEKLFF.

The chain recombines TRBV5-1 with TRBJ2-3, with 8 bases aligning to TRBD1. Germline-derived CDR1 and CDR2 are SGHRS and YFSETQ. The CDR3 is 15 residues long. V trimming: 2 bases; J trimming: 5 bases; junction bases outside the gene matches: 7. CDR3 loop: CASSFWQGAGDTQYF. CDR3 coding DNA: TGCGCCAGCAGCTTCTGGCAGGGGGCCGGAGATACGCAGTATTTT.

V is TRBV5-1 and J is TRBJ2-7; tentative D call: TRBD1 (6 bases). The CDR3 loop spans 16 amino acids. CDR1 is SGHRS and CDR2 is YFSETQ in the germline V gene. Trimming cost V 1 base and J 1 base, with 15 bases left between them. CDR3 sequence reads: CASSLPNRTASYEQYF. The CDR3 coding sequence is TGCGCCAGCAGCTTGCCCAACAGGACAGCGTCCTACGAGCAGTACTTC. The entire variable domain, with the rest obtained from reference TRBV5-1 and TRBJ2-7, is as follows: KAGVTQTPRYLIKTRGQQVTLSCSPISGHRSVSWYQQTPGQGLQFLFEYFSETQRNKGNFPGRFSGRQFSNSRSEMNVSTLELGDSALYLCASSLPNRTASYEQYFGPGTRLTVT.

The chain recombines TRBV5-5 with TRBJ1-1; D is possibly TRBD1 (6 bases). Germline assignment: CDR1 SGHKS and CDR2 YYEKEE (reference sequence). The CDR3 sequence is 18 residues long. V lost 1 base, J lost 3 bases, and 22 bases lay in between. CDR3 in amino acids: CASSLLIGGGRMDTEAFF. CDR3 coding DNA: TGTGCCAGCAGCTTGCTCATAGGCGGGGGGCGGATGGACACTGAAGCTTTCTTT.